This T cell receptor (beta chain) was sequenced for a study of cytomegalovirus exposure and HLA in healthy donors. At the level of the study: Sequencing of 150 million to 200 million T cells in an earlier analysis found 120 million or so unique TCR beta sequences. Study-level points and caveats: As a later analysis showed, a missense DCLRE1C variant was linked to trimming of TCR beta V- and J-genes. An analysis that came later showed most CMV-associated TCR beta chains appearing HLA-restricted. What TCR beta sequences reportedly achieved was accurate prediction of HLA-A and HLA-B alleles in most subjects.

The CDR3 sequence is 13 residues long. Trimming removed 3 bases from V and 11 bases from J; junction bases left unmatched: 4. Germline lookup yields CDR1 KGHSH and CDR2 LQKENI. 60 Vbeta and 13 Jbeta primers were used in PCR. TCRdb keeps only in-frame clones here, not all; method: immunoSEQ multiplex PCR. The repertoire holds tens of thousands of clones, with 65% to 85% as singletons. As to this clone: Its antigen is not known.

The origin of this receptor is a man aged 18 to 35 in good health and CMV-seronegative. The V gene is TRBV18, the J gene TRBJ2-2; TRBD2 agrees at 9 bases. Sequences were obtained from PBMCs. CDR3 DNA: TGTGCCAGCTCACCGGGGCTAGCGGGAGAGCTGTTTTTT. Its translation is CASSPGLAGELFF.